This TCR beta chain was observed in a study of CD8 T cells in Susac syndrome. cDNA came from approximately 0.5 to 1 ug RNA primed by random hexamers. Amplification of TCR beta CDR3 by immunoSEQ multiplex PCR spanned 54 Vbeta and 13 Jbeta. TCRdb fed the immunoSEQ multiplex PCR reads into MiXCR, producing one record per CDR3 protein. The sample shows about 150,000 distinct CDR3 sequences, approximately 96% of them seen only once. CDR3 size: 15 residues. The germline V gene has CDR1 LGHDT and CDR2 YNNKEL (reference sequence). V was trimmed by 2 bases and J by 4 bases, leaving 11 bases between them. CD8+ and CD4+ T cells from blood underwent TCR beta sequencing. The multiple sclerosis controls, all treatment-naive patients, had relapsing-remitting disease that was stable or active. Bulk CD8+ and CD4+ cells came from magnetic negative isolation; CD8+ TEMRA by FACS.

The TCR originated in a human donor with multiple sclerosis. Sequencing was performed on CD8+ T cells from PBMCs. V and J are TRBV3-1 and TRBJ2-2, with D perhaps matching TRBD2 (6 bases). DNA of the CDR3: TGTGCCAGCAGCCAACTCGCGGGGCCCACCGGGGAGCTGTTTTTT. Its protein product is CASSQLAGPTGELFF. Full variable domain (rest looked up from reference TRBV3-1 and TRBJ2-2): DTAVSQTPKYLVTQMGNDKSIKCEQNLGHDTMYWYKQDSKKFLKIMFSYNNKELIINETVPNRFSPKSPDKAHLNLHINSLELGDSAVYFCASSQLAGPTGELFFGEGSRLTVL.